This T cell receptor (beta chain) was retrieved from a study of PD-1 blockade in classical Hodgkin lymphoma. Study observations and caveats: Complete responders entered with baseline diversity on par with newly diagnosed patients, the results showed.

TCRdb's copy holds only in-frame clones and misses some; the assay was immunoSEQ multiplex PCR. The sample records roughly 42,000 clones, 71% being singletons. The CDR3 contains 15 residues. V lost 6 bases and J lost 5; bases outside the gene matches: 9. CDR1 SNHLY and CDR2 FYNNEI come from the germline V gene. Relapses following autologous stem cell transplantation were seen in all patients, with brentuximab vedotin exposure varying. This clone has just one count. The antigen is undetermined. The V and J genes are TRBV2 and TRBJ1-4; 7 bases are a match to TRBD1. This clonotype was obtained from a human donor with classical Hodgkin lymphoma. Sequencing used peripheral blood mononuclear cells (PBMCs), obtained at baseline. This CDR3 is CASSPSGGSNEKLFF. Here the CDR3 DNA reads TGTGCCAGCAGCCCCTCAGGGGGATCGAATGAAAAACTGTTTTTT.